Included here is one TCR beta chain sequence, with context. The data were obtained in a study of blood T cell repertoires in COVID-19. Overall study: PBMCs, B-cell-depleted T cells, or T cells provided the cDNA or gDNA that made up the material.

As originally analysed: Amplifying reference gene primers gave estimates of nucleated cell counts. Data came from immunoSEQ multiplex PCR; TCRdb stores just in-frame clones and leaves some out. V and J calls and clone size are given by that table; D and trimming were obtained from the DNA. Here the sample spans about 210,000 clones, roughly 86% being singletons. CDR1 and CDR2 (germline): ENHRY, SYGVKD. V lost 11 bases to trimming and J lost 4 bases, with 10 bases between them. The CDR3 is made up of 11 amino acids. The receptor was derived from a woman between 50 and 59 years old with active or convalescent COVID-19. This chain connects TRBV10-3 to TRBJ2-3; D is unresolved. Material for sequencing was peripheral blood. CDR3 nucleotide sequence: TGTGCCTCCCGGCAGGCAGATACGCAGTATTTT. This gives the protein CASRQADTQYF.